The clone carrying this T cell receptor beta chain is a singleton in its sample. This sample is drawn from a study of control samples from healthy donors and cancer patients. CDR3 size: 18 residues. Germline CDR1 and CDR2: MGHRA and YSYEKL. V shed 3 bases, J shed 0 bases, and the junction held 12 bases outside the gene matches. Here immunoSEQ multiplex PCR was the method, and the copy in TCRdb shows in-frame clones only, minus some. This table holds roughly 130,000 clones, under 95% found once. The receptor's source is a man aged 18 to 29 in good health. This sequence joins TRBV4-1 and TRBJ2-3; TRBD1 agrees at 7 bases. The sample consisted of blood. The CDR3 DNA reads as TGCGCCAGCAGCCACCTCAGGTACAGGGGTTCCAGCACAGATACGCAGTATTTT. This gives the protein CASSHLRYRGSSTDTQYF.